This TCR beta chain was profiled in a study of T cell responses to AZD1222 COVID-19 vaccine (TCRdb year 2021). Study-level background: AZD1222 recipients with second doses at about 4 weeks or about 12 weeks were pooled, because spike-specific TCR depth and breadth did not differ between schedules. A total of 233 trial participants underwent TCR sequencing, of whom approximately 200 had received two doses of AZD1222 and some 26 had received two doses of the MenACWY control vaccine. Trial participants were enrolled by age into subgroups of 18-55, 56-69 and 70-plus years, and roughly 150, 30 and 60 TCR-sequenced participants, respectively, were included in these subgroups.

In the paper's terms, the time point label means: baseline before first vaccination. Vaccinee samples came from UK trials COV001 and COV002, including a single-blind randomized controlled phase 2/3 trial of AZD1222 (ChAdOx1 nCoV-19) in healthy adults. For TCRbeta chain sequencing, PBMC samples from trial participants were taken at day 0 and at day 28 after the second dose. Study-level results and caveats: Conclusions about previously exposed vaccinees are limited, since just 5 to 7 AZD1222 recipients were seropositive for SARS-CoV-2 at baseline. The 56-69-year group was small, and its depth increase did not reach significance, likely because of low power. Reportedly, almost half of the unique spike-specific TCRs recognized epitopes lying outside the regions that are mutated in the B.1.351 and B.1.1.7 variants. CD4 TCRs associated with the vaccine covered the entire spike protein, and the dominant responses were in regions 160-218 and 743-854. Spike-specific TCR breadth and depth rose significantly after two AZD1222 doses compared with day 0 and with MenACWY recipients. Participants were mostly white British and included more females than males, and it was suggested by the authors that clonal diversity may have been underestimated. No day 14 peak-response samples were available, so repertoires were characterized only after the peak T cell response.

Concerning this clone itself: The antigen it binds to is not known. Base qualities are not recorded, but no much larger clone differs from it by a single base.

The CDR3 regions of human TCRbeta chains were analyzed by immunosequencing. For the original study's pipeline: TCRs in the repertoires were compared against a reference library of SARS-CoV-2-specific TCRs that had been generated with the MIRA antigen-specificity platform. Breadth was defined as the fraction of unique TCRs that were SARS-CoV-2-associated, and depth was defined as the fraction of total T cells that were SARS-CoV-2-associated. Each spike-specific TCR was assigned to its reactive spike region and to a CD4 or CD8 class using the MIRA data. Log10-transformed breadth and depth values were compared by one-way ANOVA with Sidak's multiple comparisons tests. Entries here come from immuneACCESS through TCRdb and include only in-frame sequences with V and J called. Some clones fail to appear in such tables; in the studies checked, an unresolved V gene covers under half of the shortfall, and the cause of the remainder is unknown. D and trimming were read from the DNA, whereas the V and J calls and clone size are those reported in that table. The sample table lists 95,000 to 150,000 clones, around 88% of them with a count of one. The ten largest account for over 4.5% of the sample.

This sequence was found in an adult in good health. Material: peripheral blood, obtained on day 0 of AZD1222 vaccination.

The DNA sequence follows: TGTGCCAGCAGTTTAGTTTACTATCAGCCCCAGCATTTT. Its protein is CASSLVYYQPQHF. The receptor chain draws on TRBV28 and TRBJ1-5; the D gene remains uncertain. For CDR1 and CDR2, the germline V gene lists MDHEN and SYDVKM. The CDR3 covers 13 residues, taking in both the cysteine and the phenylalanine. Just CDR3 DNA is preserved here, 39 bases in frame from base 1. V is shortened by 2 bases, J by 5 bases, and the region joining them spans 7 bases.